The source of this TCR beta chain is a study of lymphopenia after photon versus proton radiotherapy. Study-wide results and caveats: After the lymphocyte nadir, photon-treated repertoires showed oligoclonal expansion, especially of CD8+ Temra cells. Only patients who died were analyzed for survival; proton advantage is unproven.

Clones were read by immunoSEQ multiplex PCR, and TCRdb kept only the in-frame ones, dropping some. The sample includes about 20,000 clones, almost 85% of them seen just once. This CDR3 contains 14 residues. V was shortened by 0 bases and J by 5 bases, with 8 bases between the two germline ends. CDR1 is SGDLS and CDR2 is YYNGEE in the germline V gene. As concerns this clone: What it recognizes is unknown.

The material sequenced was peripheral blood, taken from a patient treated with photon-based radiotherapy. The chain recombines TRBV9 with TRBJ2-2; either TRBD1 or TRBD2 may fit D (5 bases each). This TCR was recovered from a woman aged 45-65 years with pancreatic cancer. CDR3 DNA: TGTGCCAGCAGCGTAGTAGGGGAGACCGGGGAGCTGTTTTTT. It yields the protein CASSVVGETGELFF. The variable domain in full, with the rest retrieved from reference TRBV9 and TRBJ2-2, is DSGVTQTPKHLITATGQRVTLRCSPRSGDLSVYWYQQSLDQGLQFLIQYYNGEERAKGNILERFSAQQFPDLHSELNLSSLELGDSALYFCASSVVGETGELFFGEGSRLTVL.